This T cell receptor beta chain derives from a study of identical twins. The ends were cut back, 0 bases at V and 3 bases at J, with 3 bases in the middle. The germline V gene encodes CDR1 MNHEY and CDR2 SVGAGI. CDR3 length equals 13 residues. TCRdb ran MiXCR on the 5' RACE reads and lists one entry per CDR3 protein. The sample records a few hundred thousand distinct CDR3 sequences, roughly 12% being singletons. This clonotype came up many times. These data were likewise used in another study, on yellow fever vaccine responses in identical twins.

The receptor was isolated from a woman aged 18-29 years in good health. The specimen was memory (CD45RO+) T cells sorted from blood. The rearrangement joins TRBV6-5 to TRBJ1-5, with D uncertain. The CDR3 is CASSYSANQPQHF. The CDR3 nucleotides are TGTGCCAGCAGTTACTCGGCCAATCAGCCCCAGCATTTT.